Each of the 17 T cell receptor beta chains below was sequenced from the same sample in a study of T cells in Graves' hyperthyroidism and ophthalmopathy. Using RNA transcripts as the source, TCR beta CDR3 regions were amplified. Primed by the HTBI set, a first-round RT-PCR was run on the TCR CDR3. Using its own MiXCR run on the multiplex PCR reads, TCRdb lists one record per CDR3 protein. The sample comprises about 350,000 distinct CDR3 sequences, more than 11% of which are singletons, and about 22% rests with the top ten. The sample was blood. The receptors stem from a woman in her 30s with Graves' hyperthyroidism.

Concerning this clonotype: At one end the junction does not follow the germline gene, possibly because of a read error. The chain links TRBV7-8 to TRBJ1-6; D may be TRBD1 (5 bases). The germline V gene has CDR1 SGHVS and CDR2 FQNEAQ. The CDR3 has 13 residues. The CDR3 is CATSSPGPTGLHF. In DNA, the CDR3 is TGTGCCACCAGCTCCCCGGGACCTACGGGCCTCCACTTT.

V is TRBV5-1 and J is TRBJ2-3, with TRBD2 as a possible D gene (6 bases). Trimming removed 4 bases at V and 0 bases at J, with 18 bases between. CDR1 and CDR2 (germline): SGHRS, YFSETQ. This CDR3 comprises 17 residues. In nucleotides, the CDR3 is TGCGCCAGCAGCCCCCGAGGCTGGGGAGGTAGCACAGATACGCAGTATTTT. Its protein is CASSPRGWGGSTDTQYF. Full variable domain (rest looked up from reference TRBV5-1 and TRBJ2-3): KAGVTQTPRYLIKTRGQQVTLSCSPISGHRSVSWYQQTPGQGLQFLFEYFSETQRNKGNFPGRFSGRQFSNSRSEMNVSTLELGDSALYLCASSPRGWGGSTDTQYFGPGTRLTVL.

In the case of this clonotype: A much bigger clone sits one base away, suggesting this may be a read error. This chain uses TRBV3-1 with TRBJ2-1; 9 bases match TRBD1. V lost 0 bases to trimming and J lost 4 bases; unmatched junction nucleotides: 7. Germline CDR1 reads LGHDT; CDR2 reads YNNKEL (reference sequence). CDR3 size: 17 residues. This CDR3 is CASSQDINRGPYNEQFF. The CDR3 DNA reads TGTGCCAGCAGCCAAGATATCAACAGGGGGCCTTACAATGAGCAGTTCTTC.

This clonotype was seen only a few times. The chain employs TRBV7-9 and TRBJ1-4; no definite D call. Germline loops: CDR1 SEHNR, CDR2 FQNEAQ (reference sequence). CDR3 length: 13 residues. The V gene lost 0 bases and the J gene lost 6 bases, with 5 bases spanning the gap. The CDR3 bases are TGTGCCAGCAGCTTAGCCCCCTATGAAAAACTGTTTTTT. This gives the protein CASSLAPYEKLFF.

This clonotype appeared a few times. V gene TRBV11-2 combines with J gene TRBJ1-2; D is undetermined. Germline CDR1 reads SGHAT; CDR2 reads FQNNGV. The CDR3 contains 15 residues. V lost 1 base to trimming and J lost 8 bases, with 17 bases between them. CDR3 nucleotides: TGTGCCAGCAGCTTAGTAGTTTCGAACCTCTTAGGCTACACCTTC. It specifies CASSLVVSNLLGYTF.

CDR3 sequence reads: CATSDLSGLGGANEQFF. Written as DNA, the CDR3 is TGTGCCACCAGTGATTTGAGCGGACTAGGAGGGGCCAATGAGCAGTTCTTC. The chain combines TRBV24-1 with TRBJ2-1, with 7 bases matching TRBD2. V was clipped by 0 bases and J by 6 bases; unmatched bases: 10. Germline CDR1 KGHDR, CDR2 SFDVKD. The CDR3 contains 17 residues.

This clonotype came up a few times. The chain uses TRBV5-6 and TRBJ2-7; 10 positions agree with TRBD1. The CDR3 is 16 residues long. The J segment lost 4 bases and the V segment lost 4 bases, leaving 11 bases of the junction unmatched. CDR1 is SGHDT, CDR2 YYEEEE, per germline. The CDR3 loop reads CASSLQGQGGGYEQYF. The CDR3 DNA reads TGTGCCAGCAGCCTCCAAGGACAGGGGGGGGGATACGAGCAGTACTTC.

The chain has TRBV4-3 and TRBJ2-1, with 10 bases matching TRBD2. This CDR3 comprises 17 residues. The V gene's germline CDR1 is LGHNA and CDR2 YSLEER. Germline trimming cut 0 bases from V and 4 bases from J; bases unmatched to any gene: 6. The CDR3 spells CASSQEGTLAGYNEQFF. CDR3 sequence (DNA): TGCGCCAGCAGCCAAGAGGGAACACTAGCGGGGTACAATGAGCAGTTCTTC.

The rearrangement joins TRBV6-2 or TRBV6-3 to TRBJ1-1; D possibly corresponds to TRBD1 (6 bases). The germline CDR1 and CDR2 sequences are MNHEY and SVGEGT. The germline V and J ends were trimmed by 0 bases and 0 bases, with 14 bases remaining between them. The CDR3 consists of 17 residues. In DNA form, the CDR3 reads TGTGCCAGCAGTTACTCGCGGCAGGGGATCATGAACACTGAAGCTTTCTTT. Translated: CASSYSRQGIMNTEAFF.

The rearrangement links TRBV3-1 to TRBJ2-5, with a possible D match to TRBD1 (6 bases). V was clipped by 3 bases and J by 5 bases, with 10 bases between them. The CDR3 covers 13 residues. The germline V gene encodes CDR1 LGHDT and CDR2 YNNKEL (reference sequence). CDR3 nucleotide sequence: TGTGCCAGCAGCCAGGGGGCCAGGGAGACCCAGTACTTC. It is translated as CASSQGARETQYF.

CDR3 nucleotide sequence: TGTGCCAGCAGCTTAGAAAAGGCGGGCAGTCGGTACTTC. Residues: CASSLEKAGSRYF. This chain connects TRBV11-2 to TRBJ2-4; tentative D call: TRBD2 (5 bases). CDR3 size: 13 residues. The germline gives CDR1 SGHAT, CDR2 FQNNGV. V was clipped by 0 bases and J by 15 bases, with 15 bases between them. Variable domain in full (rest from reference TRBV11-2 and TRBJ2-4): EAGVAQSPRYKIIEKRQSVAFWCNPISGHATLYWYQQILGQGPKLLIQFQNNGVVDDSQLPKDRFSAERLKGVDSTLKIQPAKLEDSAVYLCASSLEKAGSRYFGAGTRLSVL.

This clonotype was observed a few times. This chain uses TRBV18 with TRBJ2-3; no clear D gene. Trimming left V 3 bases short and J 4 bases short, with 8 bases between. In germline, CDR1 is KGHSH, CDR2 LQKENI. There are 13 residues in the CDR3. The CDR3 nucleotides are TGTGCCAGCTCACCTCCTGGAGCAGATACGCAGTATTTT. It codes for CASSPPGADTQYF.

Ten or more counts support this clonotype. The chain uses TRBV14 and TRBJ2-7; 9 bases agree with TRBD1. The trim removed 4 bases at V and 4 bases at J, leaving 11 bases unmatched. The CDR3 totals 16 residues. The V gene's germline CDR1 is SGHDN and CDR2 FVKESK. The CDR3 spells CASSRLPPGQGYEQYF. The CDR3 DNA is TGTGCCAGCAGCCGCCTACCCCCGGGACAGGGATACGAGCAGTACTTC.

The chain employs TRBV15 and TRBJ2-1, with TRBD2 identical over 7 bases. The germline V gene encodes CDR1 LNHNV and CDR2 YYDKDF (reference sequence). V shed 1 base, J shed 7 bases, and the junction held 7 bases outside the gene matches. The CDR3 covers 15 residues. CDR3 DNA sequence: TGTGCCACCAGCAGAGGACGGGAGGCTTCGAATGAGCAGTTCTTC. Its protein is CATSRGREASNEQFF. The entire variable domain, with the rest obtained from reference TRBV15 and TRBJ2-1, is as follows: DAMVIQNPRYQVTQFGKPVTLSCSQTLNHNVMYWYQQKSSQAPKLLFHYYDKDFNNEADTPDNFQSRRPNTSFCFLDIRSPGLGDTAMYLCATSRGREASNEQFFGPGTRLTVL.

This clonotype was counted at least ten times. J is TRBJ1-1 and V is TRBV28; D is uncertain. Germline V CDR1 and CDR2: MDHEN, SYDVKM. V lost 1 base and J lost 4, with 10 bases in between. CDR3 length: 14 amino acids. The CDR3 region is CASSLSLRGTEAFF. DNA for the CDR3: TGTGCCAGCAGTTTATCACTTCGGGGCACTGAAGCTTTCTTT.

In the case of this clonotype: Being one base from a much bigger clone, this may be a read error. J is TRBJ2-3 and V is TRBV27; D unresolved. Germline V CDR1 and CDR2: MNHEY, SMNVEV (reference sequence). The CDR3 covers 14 residues. V lost 1 base and J lost 2, with 7 bases in between. The CDR3 is CASSLLVLTDTQYF. CDR3 DNA sequence: TGTGCCAGCAGTTTATTGGTCCTCACAGATACGCAGTATTTT.

V usage is TRBV11-2 and J usage is TRBJ2-7; TRBD2 might be the D (5 bases). This CDR3 has 16 residues. Trimming shortened V by 0 bases and J by 5 bases, and 17 bases separated the two germline ends. From germline, CDR1 is SGHAT and CDR2 FQNNGV. Written as DNA, the CDR3 is TGTGCCAGCAGCTTAGATCCTGGCAGAGGGATGGACGAGCAGTACTTC. Protein sequence: CASSLDPGRGMDEQYF. The complete variable domain, with remaining parts taken from reference TRBV11-2 and TRBJ2-7, reads EAGVAQSPRYKIIEKRQSVAFWCNPISGHATLYWYQQILGQGPKLLIQFQNNGVVDDSQLPKDRFSAERLKGVDSTLKIQPAKLEDSAVYLCASSLDPGRGMDEQYFGPGTRLTVT.